This TCR beta chain was captured by sequencing in a study of T cells after yellow fever vaccination (dated by TCRdb to between 2018 and 2021). Turning to the overall study: The SMART-Seq v4 Ultra Low Input RNA kit was used to prepare libraries from fractions with low cell numbers. To track T-cell clones before and after primary and booster YFV17D yellow fever vaccination, bulk TCR alpha and beta repertoires were sequenced longitudinally. The cohort comprised two healthy male donors, one aged 18 to 29 and one aged 30 to 40 years. Blood was collected at multiple timepoints before and after primary and secondary immunization, and bulk PBMC replicates and cell subsets were isolated. Points the paper makes about the study in general: FACS-sorted repertoires could contain abundant contaminating clonotypes from the bulk population, so computational filtering was required. Only a couple of donors were included in the study, so the extent to which the findings can be generalized is limited. The secondary T-cell response was found to be weaker but faster than the primary response, with a peak reached on day 5 rather than on day 15. A small fraction of clonotypes showed up in both the CD4 and CD8 compartments, probably as a result of convergent recombination. After the booster, most of the clones that had expanded following primary vaccination were detected again (almost 98% of CD4 and around 90% of CD8), which suggests that memory was broadly maintained.

Read against the paper, the sample's treatment or condition label means: live attenuated yellow fever vaccine strain. A standard Ficoll-Paque protocol was used to isolate PBMCs from peripheral blood. Dynabeads CD4 and CD8 positive selection kits were used to isolate CD4 and CD8 T-cell fractions. RNA was extracted with TriZol from bulk PBMCs, CD4 and CD8 fractions, and dextramer-positive and dextramer-negative fractions. With regard to this clonotype: Its cognate antigen has yet to be identified. One base away there is no much larger clone; base qualities are not given.

Synthesis of TCR cDNA relied on 5'RACE template switching, a step that introduced a universal primer site along with unique molecular identifiers. cDNA synthesis was primed from both the TCR alpha and TCR beta constant segments. Library amplification involved two PCR steps, and the second step added sample barcodes and sequencing adapters. Sequencing of libraries was done on Illumina HiSeq 2500 (2x100 bp) or NovaSeq (2x150 bp). The paper's data handling went like this. Reads were demultiplexed and collapsed into UMI consensus sequences with MIGEC, and V(D)J alignment was performed with MiXCR. Vaccine-responding clonotypes were identified with edgeR using replicate PBMC samples, with FDR below 0.01 and a log2 fold change above 5 up to day 15 being required. Each bulk clonotype received a CD4 or CD8 identity based on whether the sequenced CD4 or CD8 repertoire contained that clonotype at higher abundance. TCRdb trimmed the raw reads at Q25, called clones with MiXCR and kept productive beta chains. Merged by CDR3 protein, the rows form single entries marked with the most common genes and DNA. TCRdb assigned the V and J calls; the authors' analysis was not used. This sample comprises over 150,000 distinct CDR3 sequences, approximately 6.7% of them detected only once. The top ten clones comprise under 3% of the sample.

This clonotype originated in a young man who received the YFV17D yellow fever vaccine. The sequencing here drew on CD4+ T cells sorted from PBMCs, taken about 5 days after the first yellow fever vaccination.

The nucleotide sequence reads as follows: TGTGCCAGTAGTTCGGGACTAGCGGGAGACACAGATACGCAGTATTTT. The translation is CASSSGLAGDTDTQYF. The V gene is TRBV19 and the J gene is TRBJ2-3, with TRBD2 matching 14 junction bases. In the germline V gene (reference sequence), CDR1 corresponds to LNHDA and CDR2 to SQIVND. Trimmed from V: 5 bases; trimmed from J: 2 bases; junction bases lacking a gene match: 3. The CDR3 contains 16 residues, cysteine and phenylalanine counted. The CDR3 DNA has 48 bases and is translated from base 1. Reference TRBV19 and TRBJ2-3 proteins supply the regions before and after the CDR3; the full variable domain is: DGGITQSPKYLFRKEGQNVTLSCEQNLNHDAMYWYRQDPGQGLRLIYYSQIVNDFQKGDIAEGYSVSREKKESFPLTVTSAQKNPTAFYLCASSSGLAGDTDTQYFGPGTRLTVL.